These 12 T cell receptor beta chains came from one sample sequenced in a study of T cells in women clearing cervical HPV infection. Profiling relied on immunoSEQ multiplex PCR, and the TCRdb table lists in-frame clones only, not all of them. Its table records about 32,000 clones. The sample taken for sequencing was blood buffy coat. The receptors were sampled from a woman aged 18 to 75 with a cervical HPV16 infection that either progressed to CIN3+ or cleared (not recorded which).

Concerning this clone itself: The observed sequence ends 3 residues before the CDR3 terminus, with the missing tail filled in from the germline J gene. The chain combines TRBV19 with TRBJ2-1, with D possibly being TRBD2 (5 bases). The CDR3 totals 15 residues. Between the trimmed V and J ends, which lost 3 bases and 7 bases, there was a span of 16 bases. From germline, CDR1 is LNHDA and CDR2 SQIVND (reference sequence). CDR3 sequence reads: CASSMRPLGENEQFF. CDR3 DNA, as far as it was read: TGTGCCAGTAGTATGCGGCCCCTCGGGGAGAATGAG.

In regard to this clone: The read falls 3 residues short of the CDR3 end, and the missing part is taken from the germline J gene. The rearrangement uses TRBV20-1 and TRBJ2-3, with D tentatively TRBD1 (7 bases). This CDR3 contains 12 residues. Deletions cut 6 bases from V and 2 bases from J, with 9 bases between. Germline V gene data show CDR1 as DFQATT and CDR2 as SNEGSKA (reference sequence). The CDR3 is CSARGDTDTQYF. The CDR3 bases that were read are TGCAGTGCCAGGGGGGACACAGATACG.

Details on this clone: The read ends 3 residues early relative to the CDR3; the germline J gene fills the gap. The chain uses TRBV12-3 or TRBV12-4 and TRBJ2-2; the D gene is possibly TRBD1 (5 bases). This CDR3 has 15 residues. The CDR3 bases that were read are TGTGCCAGCAGTCCCCCGGGTCAGGGATATGAAAAG. Translation gives CASSPPGQGYEK. The full CDR3 protein reads CASSPPGQGYEKLFF.

A note on this clone: Read data end 3 residues before the CDR3 end; the end is taken from the germline J gene. V is TRBV18 and J is TRBJ2-5; the D is unclear. This CDR3 spans 12 amino acids. The germline CDR1 and CDR2 sequences are KGHSH and LQKENI. The germline V and J ends were trimmed by 4 bases and 3 bases, with 6 bases remaining between them. The CDR3 DNA, read in part, is TGTGCCAGCTCACTAACAGAAGAGACC. Its translation: CASSLTEET. In full, the CDR3 is CASSLTEETQYF.

Comment on this clone: The missing CDR3 end, 3 residues past where the read stops, is filled in from the germline J gene. The V call is TRBV10-3, the J call TRBJ2-7; no reliable D call. Trimming took 0 bases from V and 3 from J, leaving 3 bases between them. CDR3 length: 12 residues. CDR1 is ENHRY, CDR2 SYGVKD, per germline. The sequenced part of the CDR3 DNA is TGTGCCATCAGTGAGTCCAGCTACGAG. Translating gives CAISESSYE. The whole CDR3 protein is CAISESSYEQYF.

A note on this clone: The read finishes 3 residues shy of the CDR3 end, and the germline J gene is used to complete it. V is TRBV5-1 and J is TRBJ2-3; no reliable D call. Germline CDR1 and CDR2: SGHRS and YFSETQ. CDR3 length: 13 amino acids. CDR3 amino acids: CASSLAGSETQYF. The sequenced CDR3 bases are TGCGCCAGCAGCTTGGCCGGGTCTGAGACG. The full variable domain, completed using reference TRBV5-1 and TRBJ2-3, is KAGVTQTPRYLIKTRGQQVTLSCSPISGHRSVSWYQQTPGQGLQFLFEYFSETQRNKGNFPGRFSGRQFSNSRSEMNVSTLELGDSALYLCASSLAGSETQYFGPGTRLTVL.

Turning to this clone: With the read ending 3 residues before the CDR3 end, the germline J gene is used to fill in that end. The gene calls are TRBV19 and TRBJ2-7, with 8 nucleotides matching TRBD2. V was pared by 0 bases and J by 4 bases, with 5 bases of the junction left unmatched. The CDR3 consists of 15 residues. Looked up from germline, CDR1 is LNHDA and CDR2 is SQIVND (reference sequence). The CDR3 loop reads CASSIDRGGPYEQYF. CDR3 DNA, as far as it was read: TGTGCCAGTAGTATAGACCGGGGGGGACCTTACGAG.

CDR3 in amino acids: CASSTAPGQGGYGYTF. The sequenced part of the CDR3 DNA is TGTGCCAGTAGCACCGCTCCGGGACAGGGGGGCTATGGC. This sequence joins TRBV19 and TRBJ1-2; TRBD1 matches at 11 bases. Read sequence stops 3 residues before the CDR3 end, and the germline J gene provides the missing end. The CDR3 runs 16 residues. Germline V gene lookup returns CDR1 LNHDA and CDR2 SQIVND (reference sequence). The junction had 10 bases not matched to a gene; V was cut back by 6 bases and J by 4 bases.

Turning to this clone: The sequenced fragment ends 3 residues before the CDR3 boundary, so the rest is inferred from the germline J gene. This chain joins TRBV5-1 and TRBJ1-2; 9 nucleotides match TRBD1. CDR1 SGHRS and CDR2 YFSETQ come from the germline V gene. CDR3 length: 14 residues. The CDR3: CASSLPGQGLGYTF. The CDR3 bases that were read are TGCGCCAGCAGCTTGCCGGGACAGGGTTTAGGC.

A word on this clone: The read finishes 3 residues shy of the CDR3 end, and the germline J gene is used to complete it. The chain is built from TRBV20-1 and TRBJ1-5; the match to TRBD1 covers 8 bases. This CDR3 has 19 residues. V lost 0 bases and J lost 0; bases outside the gene matches: 13. Germline values: CDR1 DFQATT, CDR2 SNEGSKA (reference sequence). The CDR3 spells CSARDQGTGGVLSNQPQHF. The CDR3 bases that were read are TGCAGTGCTAGAGATCAGGGGACAGGAGGGGTTCTTAGCAATCAGCCC.

About this clone itself: Relative to the germline gene, one junction end is altered; a read error may explain this. Read sequence stops 3 residues before the CDR3 end, and the germline J gene provides the missing end. Other DNA sequences in the sample encode the same CDR3. The genes are TRBV5-1 and TRBJ1-3; 7 bases agree with TRBD1. This CDR3 has 18 amino acids. Per germline, CDR1 SGHRS and CDR2 YFSETQ. CDR3 DNA, as far as it was read: TGCGCCAGCAGCCCAAGAAGGGGGCGGCAGGGAGCTGGAAACACA. It specifies CASSPRRGRQGAGNT. The complete CDR3 reads CASSPRRGRQGAGNTIYF.

Worth noting for this clone: Read sequence stops 3 residues before the CDR3 end, and the germline J gene provides the missing end. The chain carries TRBV20-1 and TRBJ2-7, with 9 bases fitting TRBD2. The CDR3 extends over 14 amino acids. Germline-derived CDR1 and CDR2 are DFQATT and SNEGSKA (reference sequence). V shed 2 bases and J 4 bases; nucleotides not matched to a gene: 6. Partial CDR3 DNA: TGCAGTGCTAGAATTAGCGGGAGTAGTTACGAG. This gives the protein CSARISGSSYE. The whole CDR3 protein is CSARISGSSYEQYF.